The next 22 T cell receptor beta chains were all read from a single sample in a study of siplizumab effects on memory and regulatory T cells. The repertoire was sequenced with immunoSEQ multiplex PCR; TCRdb's copy has only in-frame clones and lacks some. The sample records about 100,000 clones, just over 90% being singletons. The sequenced sample was Tregs sorted from blood. Receptors originate from a human donor in good health.

The chain combines TRBV20-1 with TRBJ1-4; D gene uncertain. In germline, CDR1 is DFQATT, CDR2 SNEGSKA (reference sequence). The CDR3 spans 10 residues. CDR3 sequence reads: CSVFNEKLFF. Written as DNA, the CDR3 is TGCAGCGTTTTTAATGAAAAACTGTTTTTT.

This clone has just one count. The genes are TRBV7-3 and TRBJ2-1, with D tentatively TRBD1 (5 bases). Germline V gene lookup returns CDR1 SGHTA and CDR2 FQGTGA. The germline V and J ends were trimmed by 8 bases and 3 bases, with 14 bases remaining between them. The CDR3 is 14 residues long. CDR3 protein: CASATGANYNEQFF. CDR3 DNA: TGTGCCAGCGCCACAGGAGCCAACTACAATGAGCAGTTCTTC.

V usage is TRBV7-9 and J usage is TRBJ2-3; D ambiguous. CDR3 length equals 14 residues. Trimming removed 4 bases from V and 2 bases from J, with 10 bases in between. Germline values: CDR1 SEHNR, CDR2 FQNEAQ (reference sequence). The CDR3 is CASSSDTITDTQYF. Written as DNA, the CDR3 is TGTGCCAGCAGCTCCGACACCATCACAGATACGCAGTATTTT.

V and J are TRBV27 and TRBJ2-5, with 8 positions matching TRBD2. After removal of 3 bases from V and 5 bases from J, the junction contained 8 bases not matched to a gene. The CDR3 length is 15 residues. Germline CDR1 is MNHEY and CDR2 is SMNVEV (reference sequence). Here the CDR3 DNA reads TGTGCCAGCAGTTTGAGCGGGAGAGTTGCGGAGACCCAGTACTTC. Translation gives CASSLSGRVAETQYF.

This chain links TRBV19 with TRBJ2-3; D is perhaps TRBD1 (6 bases). This CDR3 has 14 amino acids. Germline V gene sequence: CDR1 LNHDA, CDR2 SQIVND (reference sequence). Trimming took 4 bases from V and 2 from J, leaving 10 bases between them. The CDR3 DNA sequence: TGTGCCAGTAGTACCTGGGGGCTCACAGATACGCAGTATTTT. Its protein product is CASSTWGLTDTQYF.

The J gene is TRBJ1-2, the V gene TRBV5-6; D unresolved. The CDR3 is 15 residues long. Germline V gene sequence: CDR1 SGHDT, CDR2 YYEEEE. Trimming removed 4 bases from V and 0 bases from J, with 13 bases in between. The DNA for the CDR3 is TGTGCCAGCAGCCCGAAGCCAACAGCTAACTATGGCTACACCTTC. It codes for CASSPKPTANYGYTF.

As to this clone: This sample includes further DNA sequences coding for the same CDR3. This rearrangement joins TRBV11-2 to TRBJ2-3, with TRBD2 identical over 14 bases. The V gene end was trimmed by 5 bases and the J gene end by 6 bases; junction bases not matched to a gene: 7. This CDR3 has 16 amino acids. The germline CDR1 and CDR2 sequences are SGHAT and FQNNGV. The CDR3 spells CASSPGLAGGQDTQYF. In nucleotides, the CDR3 is TGTGCCAGCAGCCCAGGACTAGCGGGAGGACAGGATACGCAGTATTTT. Full variable domain (rest looked up from reference TRBV11-2 and TRBJ2-3): EAGVAQSPRYKIIEKRQSVAFWCNPISGHATLYWYQQILGQGPKLLIQFQNNGVVDDSQLPKDRFSAERLKGVDSTLKIQPAKLEDSAVYLCASSPGLAGGQDTQYFGPGTRLTVL.

This chain joins TRBV7-3 and TRBJ2-3; 8 nucleotides align to TRBD2. Germline trimming cut 0 bases from V and 4 bases from J; bases unmatched to any gene: 6. In germline, CDR1 is SGHTA, CDR2 FQGTGA. The CDR3 sequence is 16 residues long. The CDR3 bases are TGTGCCAGCAGCTTAACGGCCGGGAGGGAGTCAGATACGCAGTATTTT. It is translated as CASSLTAGRESDTQYF.

This chain links TRBV11-2 with TRBJ1-1; 8 nucleotides agree with TRBD1. Germline CDR1 and CDR2: SGHAT and FQNNGV. The CDR3 has 14 residues. The J segment lost 1 base and the V segment lost 3 bases, leaving 1 base of the junction unmatched. The CDR3 coding sequence is TGTGCCAGCAGCTTCGGGACAGGGAACACTGAAGCTTTCTTT. Translating it yields CASSFGTGNTEAFF. Variable domain in full (rest from reference TRBV11-2 and TRBJ1-1): EAGVAQSPRYKIIEKRQSVAFWCNPISGHATLYWYQQILGQGPKLLIQFQNNGVVDDSQLPKDRFSAERLKGVDSTLKIQPAKLEDSAVYLCASSFGTGNTEAFFGQGTRLTVV.

The CDR3 loop is CASTRAPKAYGYTF. The DNA for the CDR3 is TGTGCCAGCACTCGGGCACCCAAAGCCTATGGCTACACCTTC. This chain connects TRBV6-5 to TRBJ1-2; D not resolved. The V end lost 7 bases, the J end lost 4 bases, and 16 bases lay between the germline ends. The CDR3 contains 14 residues. Germline lookup yields CDR1 MNHEY and CDR2 SVGAGI.

CDR3 protein: CASSFYTGTGGRHQPQHF. DNA for the CDR3: TGTGCCAGCAGTTTTTATACCGGGACAGGGGGTCGTCATCAGCCCCAGCATTTT. The chain employs TRBV5-8 and TRBJ1-5; 11 positions agree with TRBD1. CDR1 and CDR2 (germline): SGHTS, YDEGEE. The length of the CDR3 is 18 residues. The V segment lost 5 bases and the J segment 5 bases; nucleotides outside the gene matches: 15.

The chain employs TRBV2 and TRBJ2-5, with a possible D match to TRBD2 (6 bases). The V and J ends lost 3 bases and 4 bases respectively, with 12 bases between them. The germline CDR1 and CDR2 sequences are SNHLY and FYNNEI. There are 14 residues in the CDR3. CDR3 DNA sequence: TGTGCCAGCAGTGACGGAGCGGGCTCAGAGACCCAGTACTTC. It specifies CASSDGAGSETQYF.

The rearrangement uses TRBV19 and TRBJ1-2; 10 nucleotides agree with TRBD1. The CDR3 has 15 amino acids. V gave up 7 bases and J gave up 7 bases; unmatched junction bases: 12. Germline V lookup: CDR1 LNHDA, CDR2 SQIVND (reference sequence). CDR3 sequence (DNA): TGTGCCAGTAATGACAGGGGGCGCCTGTACTTTGGCTACACCTTC. Amino acids: CASNDRGRLYFGYTF.

J is TRBJ2-4 and V is TRBV2; 8 bases match TRBD1. J was trimmed by 2 bases and V by 2 bases; bases with no gene match: 8. The germline V gene encodes CDR1 SNHLY and CDR2 FYNNEI. The CDR3 is 17 residues long. The CDR3: CASSETYRTGSKNIQYF. CDR3 DNA sequence: TGTGCCAGCAGTGAAACTTATCGGACAGGGTCCAAAAACATTCAGTACTTC.

This clone has just one count. This sequence joins TRBV9 and TRBJ2-2; TRBD1 matches at 7 bases. The length of the CDR3 is 17 residues. Germline CDR1 and CDR2: SGDLS and YYNGEE. V was clipped by 6 bases and J by 1 base; unmatched bases: 12. The CDR3 here is CASTNRVGQQNTGELFF. The CDR3 nucleotides read TGTGCCAGCACCAATCGGGTGGGACAGCAGAACACCGGGGAGCTGTTTTTT.

The chain is built from TRBV12-5 and TRBJ2-7; 10 bases are shared with TRBD1. The junction had 8 bases not matched to a gene; V was cut back by 4 bases and J by 2 bases. This CDR3 has 16 residues. Germline V lookup: CDR1 LGHNT, CDR2 FRNRAP. CDR3 in DNA: TGTGCTAGTGGTTCGAACCGCGGGACAGGGGCCTACGAGCAGTACTTC. Residues: CASGSNRGTGAYEQYF.

V gene TRBV10-1 combines with J gene TRBJ1-1, with D maybe TRBD1 (6 bases). Germline V gives CDR1 WNHNN, CDR2 SYGVQD (reference sequence). Trimming pared 7 bases from V and 7 bases from J, leaving 13 bases between. CDR3 length equals 12 residues. CDR3 in amino acids: CASISRGREAFF. The CDR3 bases are TGCGCCAGCATAAGCAGGGGTCGTGAAGCTTTCTTT.

The J gene is TRBJ1-1, the V gene TRBV29-1; tentatively, D is TRBD1 (5 bases). The CDR3 sequence is 13 residues long. Germline CDR1 SQVTM, CDR2 ANQGSEA. V was cut by 3 bases and J by 5 bases, with 13 bases left in between. The CDR3 here is CSVDRGPVTEAFF. The CDR3 DNA sequence: TGCAGCGTTGATAGGGGCCCAGTGACTGAAGCTTTCTTT. Combining the CDR3 with reference TRBV29-1 and TRBJ1-1 gives the whole variable domain SAVISQKPSRDICQRGTSLTIQCQVDSQVTMMFWYRQQPGQSLTLIATANQGSEATYESGFVIDKFPISRPNLTFSTLTVSNMSPEDSSIYLCSVDRGPVTEAFFGQGTRLTVV.

The chain is built from TRBV5-1 and TRBJ2-1; D unclear. The germline V gene has CDR1 SGHRS and CDR2 YFSETQ. The CDR3 has 15 amino acids. V lost 4 bases and J lost 0, with 11 bases in between. The CDR3 protein is CASSITPHSYNEQFF. CDR3 coding DNA: TGCGCCAGCAGCATTACCCCACACTCCTACAATGAGCAGTTCTTC.

The chain joins TRBV7-2 to TRBJ2-1, with TRBD2 matching 12 bases. Germline values: CDR1 SGHTA, CDR2 FQGNSA. CDR3 size: 13 residues. V shed 3 bases and J 15 bases; nucleotides not matched to a gene: 6. The CDR3 coding sequence is TGTGCCAGCAGCTTGACTAGCGGGAGTATGAGGTTCTTC. Translation: CASSLTSGSMRFF.

The CDR3 sequence: CASSLLLGQGDYEQYF. The CDR3 region has the DNA TGTGCCAGCAGCTTATTATTGGGACAGGGGGACTACGAGCAGTACTTC. The chain couples TRBV7-5 to TRBJ2-7; the table assigns TRBD1, which was not confirmed against the DNA. TRBV7-5 constitutes a pseudogene. CDR3 length: 16 residues.

The chain couples TRBV7-8 to TRBJ2-2, with 9 bases lining up with TRBD1. J lost 6 bases, V lost 5 bases, and 10 bases had no gene match. Germline V gene sequence: CDR1 SGHVS, CDR2 FQNEAQ. The CDR3 has 16 residues. CDR3 sequence reads: CASSLHRTGVAGELFF. DNA of the CDR3: TGTGCCAGCAGCCTCCATCGGACAGGGGTCGCCGGGGAGCTGTTTTTT.